This is a list of T cell receptor beta chains from one sample in a study of PD-1 blockade in classical Hodgkin lymphoma. Repertoires were generated with immunoSEQ multiplex PCR, while TCRdb's copy carries only in-frame clones and drops some. The data show over 70,000 clones, with 90% seen just once and around 2.7% held by the top ten. Source: peripheral blood mononuclear cells (PBMCs), taken before the fourth cycle of nivolumab. These receptors originate from a human donor with classical Hodgkin lymphoma. The CDR3 runs from the conserved cysteine through the conserved F or W. Each record gives: V gene, clone size, J gene, D gene, CDR3 DNA, CDR3 protein. A D gene is named only where the DNA matches it firmly. Some rows have no size entry. The others give once, few or many, or a class for an expanded clone.

>TRBV30|few|TRBJ1-6|TRBD1
TGTGCCTGGAGCTTGACAGGGGGTCCCAATTCACCCCTCCACTTT
CAWSLTGGPNSPLHF
>TRBV19|NA|TRBJ1-1|NA
TGTGCCAGTAGTATATTTCCCCAGGTCAACACTGAAGCTTTCTTT
CASSIFPQVNTEAFF
>TRBV28|NA|TRBJ1-6|NA
TGTGCCAGCAGGACGGTGGGGGTTAATTCACCCCTCCACTTT
CASRTVGVNSPLHF
>TRBV19|NA|TRBJ1-2|NA
TGTGCCAGTAGGACAGCAAACTATGGCTACACCTTC
CASRTANYGYTF
>TRBV15|NA|TRBJ1-5|NA
TGTGCCACCAGTAACAGTCGCAATCAGCCCCAGCATTTT
CATSNSRNQPQHF
>TRBV7-8|NA|TRBJ1-5|NA
TGTGCCAGCAGCTTAGTTTCAAATCAGCCCCAGCATTTT
CASSLVSNQPQHF
>TRBV5-1|NA|TRBJ2-7|NA
TGCGCCAGCAGCTTTGGACAGTCACGGGGGGCCTACGAGCAGTACTTC
CASSFGQSRGAYEQYF
>TRBV7-8|once|TRBJ2-1|NA
TGTGCCAGCAGCTTAATAGTCTCCTACAATGAGCAGTTCTTC
CASSLIVSYNEQFF
>TRBV6-5|NA|TRBJ1-1|NA
TGTGCCAGCAGTTACTCCCTGGAAGAGGGGTCCCCTGAAGCTTTCTTT
CASSYSLEEGSPEAFF
>TRBV5-1|NA|TRBJ2-2|NA
TGCGCCAGCAGCTATTTGGACGGAAACACCGGGGAGCTGTTTTTT
CASSYLDGNTGELFF
>TRBV15|NA|TRBJ1-4|TRBD1
TGTGCCACCAGCAGAGATCGTCAGGGGGCGGAAAAACTGTTTTTT
CATSRDRQGAEKLFF
>TRBV11-1|NA|TRBJ2-7|NA
TGTGCCAGCAGCTCCTACCGCAACCTATACGAGCAGTACTTC
CASSSYRNLYEQYF
>TRBV9|NA|TRBJ2-7|TRBD1
TGTGCCAGCAGCGCCGGGACAGGGGGGATTGGCGAGCAGTACTTC
CASSAGTGGIGEQYF
>TRBV4-3|NA|TRBJ2-1|NA
TGCGCCAGCAGCCAGGGCCCGCCTAGCAGAGACAATAATGAGCAGTTCTTC
CASSQGPPSRDNNEQFF
>TRBV5-3|few|TRBJ1-5|TRBD1
TGTGCCAGAAGCTTGGTTTGGGACAGGGCAGTGAGGCCCCAGCATTTT
CARSLVWDRAVRPQHF
>TRBV28|NA|TRBJ2-7|TRBD1
TGTGCCAGCAGCAATTTGGGGACAGGGGTCTACGAGCAGTACTTC
CASSNLGTGVYEQYF
>TRBV19|NA|TRBJ1-1|TRBD1
TGTGCCAGTACCACGACAGGGGTGCACACTGAAGCTTTCTTT
CASTTTGVHTEAFF
>TRBV6-4|NA|TRBJ1-6|NA
TGTGCCTCCAGTCAAGTGTCCAATAATTCACCCCTCCACTTT
CASSQVSNNSPLHF
>TRBV7-8|NA|TRBJ1-1|TRBD1
TGTGCCAGCAGCTTATTTCGGAGGACAGGGGCTGTGAACACTGAAGCTTTCTTT
CASSLFRRTGAVNTEAFF
>TRBV7-2|NA|TRBJ2-5|TRBD2
TGTGCCAGCAGCTCCAGAATAGCGGGGTTGGAGACCCAGTACTTC
CASSSRIAGLETQYF
>TRBV4-2|NA|TRBJ2-7|TRBD2
TGTGCCAGCGCCCAGACTAGCGGCTCCTACGAGCAGTACTTC
CASAQTSGSYEQYF
>TRBV11-2|NA|TRBJ1-5|NA
TGTGCCAGCAGCCAGGATGGGGACAAGTATCAGCCCCAGCATTTT
CASSQDGDKYQPQHF
>TRBV7-6|NA|TRBJ1-5|NA
TGTGCCAGCAGCTCCCGAAGCAATCAGCCCCAGCATTTT
CASSSRSNQPQHF
>TRBV5-6|NA|TRBJ2-2|NA
TGTGCCAGCAGCTTTTTCGTACTGAGACTACTGGATACCGGGGAGCTGTTTTTT
CASSFFVLRLLDTGELFF
>TRBV19|NA|TRBJ2-3|TRBD2
TGTGCCAGTAGTATCATTGCAAGCGGGGGGCCCACAGATACGCAGTATTTT
CASSIIASGGPTDTQYF
>TRBV2|NA|TRBJ1-4|TRBD1
TGTGCCAGCGGGACGACAGGGCTAAGAGAAAAACTGTTTTTT
CASGTTGLREKLFF
>TRBV19|NA|TRBJ1-5|NA
TGTGCCAGTAGTATAGACTATCAGCCCCAGCATTTT
CASSIDYQPQHF
>TRBV27|NA|TRBJ2-1|TRBD2
TGTGCCAGCAGTTTGCTAGCGGGGACCAATGAGCAGTTCTTC
CASSLLAGTNEQFF
>TRBV6-6|NA|TRBJ2-2|TRBD2
TGTGCCAGCATCCGACTAGCGGGGGCGAACACCGGGGAGCTGTTTTTT
CASIRLAGANTGELFF
>TRBV30|few|TRBJ1-1|NA
TGTGCCTGGAGTGTTGGGGGCGCCGCTTTCTTT
CAWSVGGAAFF
>TRBV19|NA|TRBJ1-1|NA
TGTGCCAGTAGTATATTACCCGCTACGGAAGCTTTCTTT
CASSILPATEAFF
>TRBV28|NA|TRBJ1-3|NA
TGTGCCAGCAGTTGGGTGGGCCTAGGAAACACCATATATTTT
CASSWVGLGNTIYF
>TRBV4-3|NA|TRBJ1-4|NA
TGCGCCAGCAGCCAAGGGGGGGAAATGACGAATGAAAAACTGTTTTTT
CASSQGGEMTNEKLFF
>TRBV6-6|NA|TRBJ2-1|TRBD1
TGTGCCAGCATCCCGGGACAGGGGTCCGATGAGCAGTTCTTC
CASIPGQGSDEQFF
>TRBV6-1|NA|TRBJ1-5|NA
TGTGCCGAATGCCGCAGGGGCGGTAATCAGCCCCAGCATTTT
CAECRRGGNQPQHF
>TRBV19|few|TRBJ1-6|TRBD1
TGTGCCAGTAGCCCCAGGCGGGACAGAGATAATTCACCCCTCCACTTT
CASSPRRDRDNSPLHF
>TRBV13|NA|TRBJ1-4|NA
TGTGCCAGCAGCTTACGAGGGTTAAGTGGGACTAATGAAAAACTGTTTTTT
CASSLRGLSGTNEKLFF
>TRBV5-1|NA|TRBJ2-3|TRBD1
TGCGCCAGCAGTCAGGACAGGGGCATTGGAGAGACAGATACGCAGTATTTT
CASSQDRGIGETDTQYF
>TRBV5-1|NA|TRBJ2-2|NA
TGTGCCAGCAGCTTAAGCCACGGGGAGCTGTTTTTT
CASSLSHGELFF
>TRBV4-1|NA|TRBJ2-5|TRBD2
TGCGCCAGCAGCCAAGATTCGCCTAGCGGATACCAAGAGACCCAGTACTTC
CASSQDSPSGYQETQYF
>TRBV6-5|NA|TRBJ1-3|NA
TGTGCCAGCAGTTACTCGAACTCTGGAAACACCATATATTTT
CASSYSNSGNTIYF
>TRBV5-6|NA|TRBJ1-2|NA
TGTGCCAGCAGCTTAACCGGGGACCATCCCTCCAGGACCTTC
CASSLTGDHPSRTF
>TRBV25-1|NA|TRBJ1-2|TRBD1
TGTGCCAGCAGTGAATATGAGACAGGGAGGACTGGCTACACCTTC
CASSEYETGRTGYTF
>TRBV11-3|NA|TRBJ2-7|NA
TGTGCCAGCAGCGCCCGGACGGGTCGCCCCTACGAGCAGTACTTC
CASSARTGRPYEQYF
>TRBV9|once|TRBJ1-1|TRBD1
TGTGCCAGCAGCGTAGAGGGAGGACAGGGGGAGGCTTTCTTT
CASSVEGGQGEAFF
>TRBV7-6|NA|TRBJ1-2|NA
TGTGCCAGCAGCTTAGAAGTAGGACACTATGGCTACACCTTC
CASSLEVGHYGYTF
>TRBV4-1|NA|TRBJ1-1|TRBD1
TGCGCCAGCAGCCCAGGGGGGACTGAAGCTTTCTTT
CASSPGGTEAFF
>TRBV11-3|NA|TRBJ2-1|TRBD2
TGTGCCAGCAGCTTAGGGGCGGGGGAGGCGGGTAGGAATGAGCAGTTCTTC
CASSLGAGEAGRNEQFF
>TRBV19|NA|TRBJ1-2|TRBD1
TGTGCGAGTATCACCTCACAGGGGAACTATGGCTACACCTTC
CASITSQGNYGYTF